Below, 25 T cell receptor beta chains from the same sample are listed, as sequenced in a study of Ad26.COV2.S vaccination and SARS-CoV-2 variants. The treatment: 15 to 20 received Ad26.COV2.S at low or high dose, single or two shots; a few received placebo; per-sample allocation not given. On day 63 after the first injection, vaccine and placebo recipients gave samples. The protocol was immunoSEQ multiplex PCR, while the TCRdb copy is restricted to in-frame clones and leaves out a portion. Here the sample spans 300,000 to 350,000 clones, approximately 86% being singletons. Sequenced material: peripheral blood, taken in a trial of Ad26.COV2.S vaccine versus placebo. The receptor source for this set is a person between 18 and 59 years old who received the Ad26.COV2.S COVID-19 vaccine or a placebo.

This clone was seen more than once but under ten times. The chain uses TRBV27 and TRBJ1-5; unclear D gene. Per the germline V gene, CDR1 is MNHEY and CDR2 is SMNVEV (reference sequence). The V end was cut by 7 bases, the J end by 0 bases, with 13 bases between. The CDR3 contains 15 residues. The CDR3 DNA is TGTGCCAGCAAGGACGGCCTCTATAGCAATCAGCCCCAGCATTTT. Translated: CASKDGLYSNQPQHF.

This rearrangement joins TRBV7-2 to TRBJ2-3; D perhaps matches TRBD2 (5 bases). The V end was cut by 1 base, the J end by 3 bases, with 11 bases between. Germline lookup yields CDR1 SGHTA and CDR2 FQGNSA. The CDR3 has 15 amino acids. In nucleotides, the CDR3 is TGTGCCAGCAGCTTAGTTCCATCGGGAACAGATACGCAGTATTTT. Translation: CASSLVPSGTDTQYF.

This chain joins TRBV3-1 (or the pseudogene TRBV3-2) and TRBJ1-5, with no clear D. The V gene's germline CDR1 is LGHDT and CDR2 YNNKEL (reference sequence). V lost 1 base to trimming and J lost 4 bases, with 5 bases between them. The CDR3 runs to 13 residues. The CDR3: CASSQVLNQPQHF. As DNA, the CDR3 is TGTGCCAGCAGCCAAGTCCTGAATCAGCCCCAGCATTTT.

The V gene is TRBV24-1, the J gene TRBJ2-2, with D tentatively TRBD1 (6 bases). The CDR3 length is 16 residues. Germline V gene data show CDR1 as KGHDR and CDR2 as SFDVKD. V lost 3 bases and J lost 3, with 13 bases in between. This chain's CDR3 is CATSDQGHPDTGELFF. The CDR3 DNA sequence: TGTGCCACCAGTGATCAGGGACACCCAGACACCGGGGAGCTGTTTTTT.

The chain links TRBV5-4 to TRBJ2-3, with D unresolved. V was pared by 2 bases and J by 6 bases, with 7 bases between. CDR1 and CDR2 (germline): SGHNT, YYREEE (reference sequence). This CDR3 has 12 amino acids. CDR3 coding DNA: TGTGCCAGCAGCTTCTTCGGTGATACGCAGTATTTT. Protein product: CASSFFGDTQYF.

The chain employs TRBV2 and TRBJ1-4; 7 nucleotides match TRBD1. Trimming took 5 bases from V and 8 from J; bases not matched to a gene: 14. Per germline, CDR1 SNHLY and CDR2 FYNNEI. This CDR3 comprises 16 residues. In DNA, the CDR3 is TGTGCCAGCAGTCAAAAAACAGGGGTCTTAGGGGAAAAACTGTTTTTT. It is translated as CASSQKTGVLGEKLFF.

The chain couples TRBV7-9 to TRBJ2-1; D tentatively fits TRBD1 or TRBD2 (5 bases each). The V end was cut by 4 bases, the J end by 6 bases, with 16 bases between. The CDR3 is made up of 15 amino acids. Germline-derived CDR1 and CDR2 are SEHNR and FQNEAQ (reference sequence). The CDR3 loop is CASSSRDVPPNEQFF. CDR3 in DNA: TGTGCCAGCAGCTCCCGGGACGTCCCCCCCAATGAGCAGTTCTTC.

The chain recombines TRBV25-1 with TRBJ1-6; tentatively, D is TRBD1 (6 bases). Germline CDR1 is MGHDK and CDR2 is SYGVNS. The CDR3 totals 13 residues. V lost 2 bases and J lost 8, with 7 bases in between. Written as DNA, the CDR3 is TGTGCCAGCAGTGAACAGGGGTATTCACCCCTCCACTTT. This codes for CASSEQGYSPLHF.

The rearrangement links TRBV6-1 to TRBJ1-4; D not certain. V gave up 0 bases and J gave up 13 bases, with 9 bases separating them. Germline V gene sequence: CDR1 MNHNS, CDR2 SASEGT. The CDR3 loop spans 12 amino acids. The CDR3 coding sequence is TGTGCCAGCAGTGAAGCGATCCAGTCACTGTTTTTT. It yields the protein CASSEAIQSLFF.

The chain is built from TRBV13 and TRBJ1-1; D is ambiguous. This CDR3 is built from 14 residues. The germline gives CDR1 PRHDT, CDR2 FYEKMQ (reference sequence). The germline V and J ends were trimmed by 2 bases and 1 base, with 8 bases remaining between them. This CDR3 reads CASSLSERNTEAFF. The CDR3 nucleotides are TGTGCCAGCAGCTTATCCGAGCGGAACACTGAAGCTTTCTTT.

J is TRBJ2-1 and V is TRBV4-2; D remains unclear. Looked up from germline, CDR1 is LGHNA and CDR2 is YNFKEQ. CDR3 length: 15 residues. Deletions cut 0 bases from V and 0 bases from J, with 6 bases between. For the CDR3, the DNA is TGTGCCAGCAGCCAAGAATGGAGCTCCTACAATGAGCAGTTCTTC. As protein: CASSQEWSSYNEQFF.

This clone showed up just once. The CDR3: CASSQSTGGFYGYTF. The CDR3 nucleotides are TGCGCCAGCAGCCAGTCTACAGGGGGCTTCTATGGCTACACCTTC. This chain joins TRBV4-1 and TRBJ1-2, with 9 positions matching TRBD1. The germline V gene has CDR1 MGHRA and CDR2 YSYEKL. V lost 3 bases, J lost 4 bases, and 6 bases stayed unmatched. This CDR3 has 15 residues.

This CDR3 is CASKPASGNTIYF. The CDR3 nucleotides read TGTGCCAGTAAACCAGCCTCTGGAAACACCATATATTTT. This chain uses TRBV19 with TRBJ1-3; D uncertain. The germline V and J ends were trimmed by 7 bases and 0 bases, with 7 bases remaining between them. Germline loops: CDR1 LNHDA, CDR2 SQIVND (reference sequence). The CDR3 is 13 residues long.

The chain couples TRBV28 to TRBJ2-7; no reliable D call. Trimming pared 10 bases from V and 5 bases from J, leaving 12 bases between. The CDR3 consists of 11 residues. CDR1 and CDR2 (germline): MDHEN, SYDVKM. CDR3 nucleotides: TGTGCCATAAACGGCGTGGACGAGCAGTACTTC. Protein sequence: CAINGVDEQYF.

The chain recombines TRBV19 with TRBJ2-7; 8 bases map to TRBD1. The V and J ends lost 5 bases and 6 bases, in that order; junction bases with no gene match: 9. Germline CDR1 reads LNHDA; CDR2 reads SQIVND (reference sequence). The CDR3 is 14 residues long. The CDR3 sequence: CASSSQGTGGEQYF. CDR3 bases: TGTGCCAGTAGTTCACAAGGGACAGGTGGCGAGCAGTACTTC.

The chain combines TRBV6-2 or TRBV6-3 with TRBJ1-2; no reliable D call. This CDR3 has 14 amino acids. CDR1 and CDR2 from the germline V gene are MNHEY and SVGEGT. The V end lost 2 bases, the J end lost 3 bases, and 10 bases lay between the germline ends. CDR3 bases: TGTGCCAGCAGTTACGCCCGGTGGGACTATGGCTACACCTTC. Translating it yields CASSYARWDYGYTF.

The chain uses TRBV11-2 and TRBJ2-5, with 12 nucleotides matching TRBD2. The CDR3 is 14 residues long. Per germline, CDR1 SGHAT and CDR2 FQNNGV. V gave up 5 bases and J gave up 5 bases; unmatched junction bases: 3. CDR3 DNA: TGTGCCAGCAGCCCTAGCGGGAGGGCTGAGACCCAGTACTTC. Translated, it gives CASSPSGRAETQYF.

The CDR3 DNA reads TGTGCCAGCAGTACCGTACCGGAGGAGCTGTTTTTT. Protein: CASSTVPEELFF. The chain employs TRBV3-1 (or the pseudogene TRBV3-2) and TRBJ2-2; D gene uncertain. This CDR3 region has 12 residues. Trimming stripped 6 bases from V and 10 bases from J, with 12 bases between. Germline V gene data show CDR1 as LGHDT and CDR2 as YNNKEL (reference sequence).

CDR3: CASSRAGTYIISTDTQYF. The CDR3 DNA reads TGTGCCAGCAGCCGAGCGGGGACTTACATCATTAGCACAGATACGCAGTATTTT. The chain links TRBV11-2 to TRBJ2-3; 7 nucleotides match TRBD2. V dropped 5 bases and J dropped 0; count of bases not matched to a gene: 14. Germline V gene lookup returns CDR1 SGHAT and CDR2 FQNNGV. The CDR3 is 18 residues long.

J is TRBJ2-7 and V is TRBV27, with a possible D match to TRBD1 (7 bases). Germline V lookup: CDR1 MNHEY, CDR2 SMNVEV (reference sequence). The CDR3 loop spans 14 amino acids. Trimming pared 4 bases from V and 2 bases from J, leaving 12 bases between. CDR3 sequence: CASSWGDRAYEQYF. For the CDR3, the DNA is TGTGCCAGCAGTTGGGGGGACAGAGCCTACGAGCAGTACTTC.

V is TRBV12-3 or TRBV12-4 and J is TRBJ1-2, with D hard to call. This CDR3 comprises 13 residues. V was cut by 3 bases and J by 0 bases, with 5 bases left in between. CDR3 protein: CASSFGTNYGYTF. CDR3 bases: TGTGCCAGCAGTTTTGGGACTAACTATGGCTACACCTTC.

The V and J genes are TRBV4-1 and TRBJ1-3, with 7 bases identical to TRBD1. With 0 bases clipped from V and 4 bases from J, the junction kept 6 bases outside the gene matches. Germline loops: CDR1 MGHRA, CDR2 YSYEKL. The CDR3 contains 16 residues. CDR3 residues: CASSQEWPTGGNTIYF. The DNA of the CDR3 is TGCGCCAGCAGCCAAGAGTGGCCGACAGGGGGAAACACCATATATTTT.

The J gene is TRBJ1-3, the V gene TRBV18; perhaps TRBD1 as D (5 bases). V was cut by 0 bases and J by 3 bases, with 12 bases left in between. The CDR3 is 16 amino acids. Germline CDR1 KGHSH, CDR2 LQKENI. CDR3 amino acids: CASSPPQGSGGNTIYF. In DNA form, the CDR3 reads TGTGCCAGCTCACCACCGCAGGGCAGTGGTGGAAACACCATATATTTT.

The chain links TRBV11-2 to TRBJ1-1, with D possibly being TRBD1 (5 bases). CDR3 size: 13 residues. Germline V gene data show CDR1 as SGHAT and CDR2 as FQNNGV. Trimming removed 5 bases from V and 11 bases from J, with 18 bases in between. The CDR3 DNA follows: TGTGCCAGCAGCCTGAGAGGGGAAGTGGGGGCTTTCTTT. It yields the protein CASSLRGEVGAFF.

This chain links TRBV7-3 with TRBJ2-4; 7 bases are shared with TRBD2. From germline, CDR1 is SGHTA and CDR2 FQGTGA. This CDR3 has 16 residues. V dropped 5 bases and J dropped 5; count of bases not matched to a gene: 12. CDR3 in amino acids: CASSPGGNPSQNIQYF. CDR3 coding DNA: TGTGCCAGCAGCCCCGGGGGGAACCCCTCCCAAAACATTCAGTACTTC.